This T cell receptor (beta chain) was identified in a study of T cells in Graves' hyperthyroidism and ophthalmopathy. Amplified TCR beta CDR3 regions derived from RNA transcripts. RT-PCR in the first round (using the HTBI primer set) targeted the TCR CDR3. TCRdb called the multiplex PCR reads again in MiXCR, with one record for every CDR3 protein. The sample shows about 840,000 distinct CDR3 sequences, roughly 40% of them seen only once. Trimming took 1 base from V and 4 from J, leaving 9 bases between them. There are 15 residues in the CDR3. Germline V gives CDR1 SGHDT, CDR2 YYEEEE. Ten or more counts support this clonotype.

This clonotype was sampled from a man between 18 and 35 years old with Graves' hyperthyroidism. J is TRBJ2-6 and V is TRBV5-6, with D possibly called TRBD1 or TRBD2 (6 bases each). Sequencing was carried out using blood. The CDR3: CASSLWGAGANVLTF. For the CDR3, the DNA is TGTGCCAGCAGCTTGTGGGGGGCAGGGGCCAACGTCCTGACTTTC.